Listed below are T cell receptor beta chains from one sample, sequenced in a study of shared clonotypes between healthy human individuals. Method: immunoSEQ multiplex PCR; TCRdb's copy keeps in-frame clones and lacks some. Of some 690,000 clones listed, about 90% were seen once; the top ten hold roughly 36%. The material sequenced was memory CD8+ T cells from PBMCs. The receptors shown here come from a man aged 18 to 30 in good health. Some clones in this sample may be carry-over from other donors' samples. Each CDR3 is given with its conserved first and last residue. Fields, in order: V gene, D gene, clone size, J gene, CDR3 DNA, CDR3 protein. A D gene is named only where the DNA matches it firmly. Not all rows give a size; the values are once, few, many and, for expanded clones, a class.

TRBV5-1	TRBD2	once	TRBJ2-7	TGCGCCAGCAGGACTAGCGGGAGCCTCTACGAGCAGTACTTC	CASRTSGSLYEQYF
TRBV6-6	-	few	TRBJ2-2	TGTGCCAGCAGTAACCGGGACTCGTTCGCCGGGGAGCTGTTTTTT	CASSNRDSFAGELFF
TRBV7-8	-	-	TRBJ2-7	TGTGCCAGCAGCTTAGCGTCGGGGACCGCCGAGCAGTACTTC	CASSLASGTAEQYF
TRBV10-3	-	few	TRBJ1-1	TGTGCCATCAGTGAACCGGGCATGAACACTGAAGCTTTCTTT	CAISEPGMNTEAFF
TRBV27	TRBD1	-	TRBJ2-6	TGTGCCAGCAGTCTATTATGGACAGGGGGTGAATCCGTCCTGACTTTC	CASSLLWTGGESVLTF
TRBV27	-	-	TRBJ2-2	TGTGCCAGCAGTTTACTTGGGACCGGGGAGCTGTTTTTT	CASSLLGTGELFF
TRBV9	-	-	TRBJ2-7	TGTGCCAGCAGCGGCCGACAGGGAGGTGGCTACGAGCAGTACTTC	CASSGRQGGGYEQYF
TRBV30	-	once	TRBJ2-7	TGTGCCTGGGACTTACCTGGGTACGAGCAGTACTTC	CAWDLPGYEQYF
TRBV10-3	TRBD2	-	TRBJ2-1	TGTGCCATCACCAAGACCTTGACTAGCGGGAGTCCCTACAATGAGCAGTTCTTC	CAITKTLTSGSPYNEQFF
TRBV10-2	-	-	TRBJ1-5	TGCGCCAGCAGTAATGAAGGGAATGGCAATCAGCCCCAGCATTTT	CASSNEGNGNQPQHF
TRBV6-6	-	-	TRBJ2-7	TGTGCCAGCAGCCCATCAGGGGTCTCCTACGAGCAGTACTTC	CASSPSGVSYEQYF
TRBV7-9	-	-	TRBJ1-3	TGTGCCAGCAGTCCCATAGGACTATCCTCTGGAAACACCATATATTTT	CASSPIGLSSGNTIYF
TRBV4-1	-	-	TRBJ2-1	TGCGCCAGCAGCGCTGGCAATGAGCAGTTCTTC	CASSAGNEQFF
TRBV7-2	-	-	TRBJ2-7	TGTGCCAGCAGCCCCATCCAGCGTAAAGGCTACGAGCAGTACTTC	CASSPIQRKGYEQYF
TRBV10-3	-	-	TRBJ2-2	TGTGCCATCAGTGAGTCCGGCCCCGGGGAGCTGTTTTTT	CAISESGPGELFF
TRBV10-1	-	-	TRBJ2-7	TGCGCCAGCAGTGAGTGGGGAAGCTCCTACGAGCAGTACTTC	CASSEWGSSYEQYF
TRBV5-1	-	-	TRBJ2-1	TGCGCCAGCAGCTTGGTCCCCCACAATGAGCAGTTCTTC	CASSLVPHNEQFF
TRBV5-6	-	-	TRBJ1-5	TGTGCCAGCAGCTTGGGACAGGAGGGCAATCAGCCCCAGCATTTT	CASSLGQEGNQPQHF
TRBV9	-	once	TRBJ1-1	TGTGCCAGCAGCGTAGACGGTTTGGGGGCTGAAGCTTTCTTT	CASSVDGLGAEAFF
TRBV6-5	TRBD1	-	TRBJ2-7	TGTGCCAGCAGTTACCGAGGACAGGTACACGAGCAGTACTTC	CASSYRGQVHEQYF
TRBV11-2	-	once	TRBJ2-7	TGTGCCAGCAGCTTAGAGGCTTCCTCCTCCTACGAGCAGTACTTC	CASSLEASSSYEQYF
TRBV5-8	-	-	TRBJ1-2	TGTGCCAGCAGCTTAACCACAGGGACACCGGTCTATGGCTACACCTTC	CASSLTTGTPVYGYTF
TRBV27	-	-	TRBJ1-5	TGTGCCAGCAGGAGTCGGGTGAGCAATCAGCCCCAGCATTTT	CASRSRVSNQPQHF
TRBV25-1	-	-	TRBJ1-1	TGTGCCAGCAGTGAAGTGGGCGACATGAACACTGAAGCTTTCTTT	CASSEVGDMNTEAFF
TRBV4-1	TRBD2	-	TRBJ2-7	TGCGCCAGCGCGCCCATGATACTAGCGGGAGACGAGCAGTACTTC	CASAPMILAGDEQYF
TRBV28	-	-	TRBJ2-3	TGTGCCAGCAGCCGCGGACGTTCCCTCCCACCCACACTTAGCACAGATACGCAGTATTTT	CASSRGRSLPPTLSTDTQYF
TRBV5-6	-	once	TRBJ2-5	TGTGCCAGCAGCTTGATAACAGGGGAGACCCAGTACTTC	CASSLITGETQYF
TRBV29-1	-	-	TRBJ2-1	TGCAGCGCCATCGGGGGCCCTGAGGGCAATGAGCAGTTCTTC	CSAIGGPEGNEQFF
TRBV4-1	TRBD1	once	TRBJ1-1	TGCGCCAGCAGCCAGCTAGGACAGGGGAACACTGAAGCTTTCTTT	CASSQLGQGNTEAFF
TRBV7-8	-	once	TRBJ2-1	TGTGCCAGCAGCCCTACAGGGGAGGTCTACAATGAGCAGTTCTTC	CASSPTGEVYNEQFF
TRBV5-6	TRBD1	-	TRBJ2-1	TGTGCCAGCAGCTTGGACAGGGGCGGTGAGCAGTTCTTC	CASSLDRGGEQFF
TRBV19	-	once	TRBJ2-3	TGTGCCAGTAGCCCTCGGACAACCAACACAGATACGCAGTATTTT	CASSPRTTNTDTQYF
TRBV28	-	-	TRBJ2-2	TGTGCCAGCAGTTTTCCGACAGTCGCGAACACCGGGGAGCTGTTTTTT	CASSFPTVANTGELFF
TRBV7-9	-	-	TRBJ1-1	TGTGCCAGCAGCCCCTGGGCTTTCATGAACACTGAAGCTTTCTTT	CASSPWAFMNTEAFF
TRBV4-2	-	-	TRBJ2-6	TGTGCCAGCAGCCAAGAGGGGGGCTCTGGGGCCAACGTCCTGACTTTC	CASSQEGGSGANVLTF
TRBV19	-	many	TRBJ1-5	TGTGCCAGTAGTATAGCTTGGGCAGATTATAGCAATCAGCCCCAGCATTTT	CASSIAWADYSNQPQHF
TRBV10-3	-	-	TRBJ1-2	TGTGCCATCAGTGTTCAGGGAGCTTTGGACTATGGCTACACCTTC	CAISVQGALDYGYTF
TRBV7-9	-	-	TRBJ2-3	TGTGCCAGCCTACCAGCTGGGGGAGATACGCAGTATTTT	CASLPAGGDTQYF
TRBV6-5	TRBD1	-	TRBJ2-7	TGTGCCAGCAGTTACGGGACAGGGATCCCCGAGCAGTACTTC	CASSYGTGIPEQYF
TRBV4-1	TRBD2	once	TRBJ2-1	TGCGCCAGCAGCCGACTAGCGGGAGGCCGCCATGAGCAGTTCTTC	CASSRLAGGRHEQFF
TRBV1	-	-	TRBJ2-5	TGCACCAGCAGCCAGTCAGGGACTAGGCGCCAAGAGACCCAGTACTTC	CTSSQSGTRRQETQYF
TRBV19	-	few	TRBJ1-2	TGTGCCAGTAGCAGCAGGTCCATCGGCTATGGCTACACCTTC	CASSSRSIGYGYTF
TRBV11-2	TRBD2	-	TRBJ2-5	TGTGCCAGCAGCTTTAATAGCGGGAGCGGAGAGACCCAGTACTTC	CASSFNSGSGETQYF